Below, 22 T cell receptor beta chains from the same sample are listed, as sequenced in a study of cytomegalovirus exposure and HLA in healthy donors. Primers for the PCR totalled 60 Vbeta and 13 Jbeta. Clones were sequenced by immunoSEQ multiplex PCR, and TCRdb holds only the in-frame ones, with some missing. The table lists around 150,000 clones, around 75% of them singletons. The sample was PBMCs. These receptors were taken from a human donor in good health.

In DNA form, the CDR3 reads TGTGCCAGCAGCGTCCTAGCGGGGGAGCAGTTCTTC. Translating gives CASSVLAGEQFF. The J gene is TRBJ2-1, the V gene TRBV9; 9 bases are a match to TRBD2. Germline V CDR1 and CDR2: SGDLS, YYNGEE. Trimming cost V 2 bases and J 10 bases; bases outside gene matches: 1. The CDR3 spans 12 residues.

A single count supports this clone. This rearrangement joins TRBV7-6 to TRBJ1-1; 8 bases are shared with TRBD1. The CDR3 sequence is 14 residues long. V shed 3 bases, J shed 2 bases, and the junction held 2 bases outside the gene matches. In germline, CDR1 is SGHVS, CDR2 FNYEAQ. CDR3 nucleotides: TGTGCCAGCAGCTTGACAGGGGTTAACACTGAAGCTTTCTTT. Translation gives CASSLTGVNTEAFF.

The chain couples TRBV5-4 to TRBJ1-1; D not certain. V dropped 4 bases and J dropped 1 base, with 11 bases sitting between them. The CDR3 is 14 amino acids. The V gene's germline CDR1 is SGHNT and CDR2 YYREEE (reference sequence). The CDR3 DNA reads as TGTGCCAGCAGCCGGGGAACTTCGAACACTGAAGCTTTCTTT. It is translated as CASSRGTSNTEAFF. Combining the CDR3 with reference TRBV5-4 and TRBJ1-1 gives the whole variable domain ETGVTQSPTHLIKTRGQQVTLRCSSQSGHNTVSWYQQALGQGPQFIFQYYREEENGRGNFPPRFSGLQFPNYSSELNVNALELDDSALYLCASSRGTSNTEAFFGQGTRLTVV.

The V and J genes are TRBV4-1 and TRBJ2-7, with TRBD2 as a possible D gene (7 bases). This CDR3 has 16 amino acids. Per germline, CDR1 MGHRA and CDR2 YSYEKL. Trimming removed 1 base from V and 3 bases from J, with 16 bases in between. The CDR3 protein is CASSQGGGPTIYEQYF. The CDR3 region has the DNA TGCGCCAGCAGCCAAGGGGGGGGGCCTACTATCTACGAGCAGTACTTC.

This chain connects TRBV2 to TRBJ2-7; 7 nucleotides line up with TRBD2. Germline assignment: CDR1 SNHLY and CDR2 FYNNEI. The ends lost 7 bases at V and 2 bases at J; junction bases unmatched: 8. This CDR3 is 14 amino acids long. CDR3 coding DNA: TGTGCCAGCACACTCCAGGGAGGGCCCTACGAGCAGTACTTC. Amino acid sequence: CASTLQGGPYEQYF.

The genes are TRBV11-3 and TRBJ1-6; TRBD1 matches at 9 bases. This CDR3 spans 15 amino acids. Germline V lookup: CDR1 SGHNT, CDR2 YENEEA. V shed 3 bases, J shed 5 bases, and the junction held 2 bases outside the gene matches. The CDR3 nucleotides are TGTGCCAGCAGCTTGGACAGGGGTGATAATTCACCCCTCCACTTT. Amino acid sequence: CASSLDRGDNSPLHF. Together with reference TRBV11-3 and TRBJ1-6, the CDR3 gives the full variable domain: EAGVVQSPRYKIIEKKQPVAFWCNPISGHNTLYWYLQNLGQGPELLIRYENEEAVDDSQLPKDRFSAERLKGVDSTLKIQPAELGDSAVYLCASSLDRGDNSPLHFGNGTRLTVT.

This chain connects TRBV2 to TRBJ2-7; a possible D gene is TRBD1 (6 bases). This CDR3 contains 14 residues. Trimming pared 6 bases from V and 2 bases from J, leaving 14 bases between. The germline V gene has CDR1 SNHLY and CDR2 FYNNEI. The CDR3 DNA is TGTGCCAGCAGGAAAGACAGGAACACCTACGAGCAGTACTTC. Protein: CASRKDRNTYEQYF.

There are a few counts of this clone. The chain is built from TRBV2 and TRBJ1-1; perhaps TRBD1 as D (6 bases). Per the germline V gene, CDR1 is SNHLY and CDR2 is FYNNEI. The CDR3 loop spans 11 amino acids. The CDR3 sequence: CTVGTMDEAFF. DNA of the CDR3: TGTACCGTAGGGACAATGGATGAAGCTTTCTTT.

This clone appeared a single time. The chain couples TRBV7-8 to TRBJ2-5, with D perhaps TRBD1 (6 bases). Trimming took off 4 bases at V and 0 bases at J, with 12 bases between the two ends. CDR3 length equals 15 residues. Germline V gene data show CDR1 as SGHVS and CDR2 as FQNEAQ. CDR3 amino acids: CASSSGTRYQETQYF. Here the CDR3 DNA reads TGTGCCAGCAGCTCCGGGACAAGATACCAAGAGACCCAGTACTTC.

The chain uses TRBV14 and TRBJ2-4, with TRBD1 matching over 11 bases. With 3 bases clipped from V and 9 bases from J, the junction kept 4 bases outside the gene matches. CDR3 size: 14 residues. CDR1 and CDR2 (germline): SGHDN, FVKESK. The CDR3 DNA reads TGTGCCAGCAGCCAGGACAGGGGGCTGGGCATTCAGTACTTC. Its translation: CASSQDRGLGIQYF.

This clone has only one observation. The chain links TRBV28 to TRBJ1-1; tentative D call: TRBD1 (5 bases). The germline gives CDR1 MDHEN, CDR2 SYDVKM. The CDR3 runs 14 residues. Trimming took off 6 bases at V and 1 base at J, with 12 bases between the two ends. CDR3 bases: TGTGCCAGCAGCTCTGGGGGGACGAACACTGAAGCTTTCTTT. As protein: CASSSGGTNTEAFF.

This sequence joins TRBV6-4 and TRBJ2-3, with 10 bases aligning to TRBD2. The germline V gene has CDR1 MRHNA and CDR2 SNTAGT. J was trimmed by 0 bases and V by 9 bases; bases with no gene match: 3. This CDR3 spans 14 amino acids. The DNA for the CDR3 is TGTGCCAGTTCAGCGGGGGGGAGCACAGATACGCAGTATTTT. This codes for CASSAGGSTDTQYF.

The chain joins TRBV25-1 to TRBJ2-1; the match to TRBD2 covers 13 bases. After removal of 4 bases from V and 4 bases from J, the junction contained 7 bases not matched to a gene. This CDR3 is built from 17 residues. Germline CDR1 reads MGHDK; CDR2 reads SYGVNS. The CDR3 DNA reads as TGTGCCAGCAGTGGATCACTAGCGGGGGGGTTATACAATGAGCAGTTCTTC. Translating it yields CASSGSLAGGLYNEQFF.

The rearrangement uses TRBV21-1 and TRBJ1-6. TRBV21-1 is recorded as a pseudogene. The CDR3 consists of 11 residues. CDR3 nucleotide sequence: TGTGCCAGCACGGCGGGGGGACCCCTCCACTTT. It specifies CASTAGGPLHF.

The chain uses TRBV27 and TRBJ1-6; D ambiguous. V was clipped by 6 bases and J by 0 bases, with 12 bases between them. Per germline, CDR1 MNHEY and CDR2 SMNVEV (reference sequence). This CDR3 has 16 amino acids. CDR3 bases: TGTGCCAGCAGCCCCCCCCGGAGCTCCTATAATTCACCCCTCCACTTT. It yields the protein CASSPPRSSYNSPLHF.

This chain links TRBV4-1 with TRBJ2-1, with 10 bases that match TRBD2. CDR1 is MGHRA, CDR2 YSYEKL, per germline. J lost 8 bases, V lost 4 bases, and 11 bases had no gene match. The CDR3 runs 16 residues. CDR3 sequence: CASSRRAGGQEHEQFF. The CDR3 nucleotides are TGCGCCAGCAGCCGAAGAGCGGGGGGGCAAGAGCATGAGCAGTTCTTC.

The V gene is TRBV7-9, the J gene TRBJ2-1; D perhaps matches TRBD2 (6 bases). V was trimmed by 5 bases and J by 9 bases, leaving 11 bases between them. Germline V gene data show CDR1 as SEHNR and CDR2 as FQNEAQ (reference sequence). This CDR3 comprises 12 residues. The CDR3, as DNA: TGTGCCAGCAGCAGGGGAGCGGGTGAGCAGTTCTTC. This sequence encodes CASSRGAGEQFF.

The chain carries TRBV7-9 and TRBJ2-5; 13 bases line up with TRBD2. The germline CDR1 and CDR2 sequences are SEHNR and FQNEAQ (reference sequence). The junction had 9 bases not matched to a gene; V was cut back by 5 bases and J by 0 bases. The CDR3 extends over 18 amino acids. The CDR3, as DNA: TGTGCCAGCAGCGCACGACTAGCGGGGGGCAAATACCAAGAGACCCAGTACTTC. Protein sequence: CASSARLAGGKYQETQYF.

This rearrangement joins TRBV6-1 to TRBJ2-7, with TRBD2 matching over 13 bases. Germline CDR1 reads MNHNS; CDR2 reads SASEGT. This CDR3 is 15 amino acids long. V lost 4 bases and J lost 4; bases outside the gene matches: 4. The CDR3 loop reads CASSGWTSGGYEQYF. CDR3 bases: TGTGCCAGCAGTGGATGGACTAGCGGGGGATACGAGCAGTACTTC.

The chain's CDR3 is CASSGPGTPPGELFF. The CDR3 region has the DNA TGTGCCAGCAGCGGCCCCGGGACACCTCCCGGGGAGCTGTTTTTT. This chain uses TRBV7-3 with TRBJ2-2; D perhaps matches TRBD1 (6 bases). Germline V gene sequence: CDR1 SGHTA, CDR2 FQGTGA. Trimming cost V 5 bases and J 6 bases, with 16 bases left between them. This CDR3 comprises 15 residues. Full variable domain (missing parts from reference TRBV7-3 and TRBJ2-2): GAGVSQTPSNKVTEKGKYVELRCDPISGHTALYWYRQSLGQGPEFLIYFQGTGAADDSGLPNDRFFAVRPEGSVSTLKIQRTERGDSAVYLCASSGPGTPPGELFFGEGSRLTVL.

The rearrangement links TRBV9 to TRBJ2-3; D perhaps matches TRBD2 (5 bases). The length of the CDR3 is 13 residues. Germline V gives CDR1 SGDLS, CDR2 YYNGEE. Trimming removed 0 bases at V and 5 bases at J, with 7 bases between. The CDR3 spells CASSVGAGDTQYF. The DNA of the CDR3 is TGTGCCAGCAGCGTAGGGGCGGGAGATACGCAGTATTTT.

The genes are TRBV5-1 and TRBJ2-5, with TRBD2 identical over 14 bases. With V trimmed by 4 bases and J by 2 bases, 4 bases remained unmatched. Germline loops: CDR1 SGHRS, CDR2 YFSETQ. The CDR3 is 16 residues long. The CDR3 loop reads CASSPWTSGGQETQYF. The DNA for the CDR3 is TGCGCCAGCAGCCCCTGGACTAGCGGGGGGCAAGAGACCCAGTACTTC.